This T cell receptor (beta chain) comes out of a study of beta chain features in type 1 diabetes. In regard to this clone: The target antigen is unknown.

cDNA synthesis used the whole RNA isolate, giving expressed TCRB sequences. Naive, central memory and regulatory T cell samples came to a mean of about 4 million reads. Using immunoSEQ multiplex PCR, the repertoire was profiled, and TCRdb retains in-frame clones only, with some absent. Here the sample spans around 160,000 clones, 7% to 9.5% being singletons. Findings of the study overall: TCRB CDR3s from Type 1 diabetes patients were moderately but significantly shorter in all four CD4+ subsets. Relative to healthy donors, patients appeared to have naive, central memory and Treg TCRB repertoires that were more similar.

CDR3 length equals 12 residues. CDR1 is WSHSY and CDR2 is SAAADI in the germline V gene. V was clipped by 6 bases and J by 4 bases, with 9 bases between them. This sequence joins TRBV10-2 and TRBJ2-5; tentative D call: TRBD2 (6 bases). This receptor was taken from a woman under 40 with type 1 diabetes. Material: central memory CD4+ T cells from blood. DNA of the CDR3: TGCGCCAGCAGGGACTACCCAGAGACCCAGTACTTC. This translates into CASRDYPETQYF.